The 26 T cell receptor beta chains reported below all come from one sample, sequenced in a study of cytomegalovirus exposure and HLA in healthy donors. The PCR employed 60 Vbeta primers together with 13 Jbeta primers. Clones were read by immunoSEQ multiplex PCR, and TCRdb kept only the in-frame ones, dropping some. The table includes 90,000 to 140,000 clones, 10% to 15% detected once. The sample taken for sequencing was PBMCs. The origin of the receptors is a man aged 40-50 years in good health and CMV-seropositive.

The chain joins TRBV5-1 to TRBJ1-1; D may be TRBD1 (6 bases). The germline V and J ends were trimmed by 0 bases and 6 bases, with 6 bases remaining between them. Germline CDR1 SGHRS, CDR2 YFSETQ. This CDR3 comprises 12 residues. CDR3: CASSLEGAEAFF. CDR3 nucleotides: TGCGCCAGCAGCTTGGAGGGGGCTGAAGCTTTCTTT.

This clone was counted only a few times. The chain combines TRBV10-1 with TRBJ2-7; 8 nucleotides align to TRBD2. The V segment lost 5 bases and the J segment 7 bases; nucleotides outside the gene matches: 10. The CDR3 has 14 residues. CDR1 and CDR2 from the germline V gene are WNHNN and SYGVQD (reference sequence). The CDR3 DNA reads as TGCGCCAGCAGTCCTCGGGGGGGCGAACAGGAGCAGTACTTC. This sequence encodes CASSPRGGEQEQYF.

V and J are TRBV11-3 and TRBJ2-3; D is uncertain. The CDR3 is 13 residues long. Germline assignment: CDR1 SGHNT and CDR2 YENEEA. Trimming took off 0 bases at V and 3 bases at J, with 4 bases between the two ends. CDR3 region: CASSLERTDTQYF. The CDR3 coding sequence is TGTGCCAGCAGCTTAGAGCGGACAGATACGCAGTATTTT.

This clone was seen a few times. V gene TRBV7-9 combines with J gene TRBJ1-3; D ambiguous. Germline V lookup: CDR1 SEHNR, CDR2 FQNEAQ (reference sequence). V lost 4 bases and J 0 bases, leaving 7 bases between the germline ends. The length of the CDR3 is 14 residues. Here the CDR3 reads CASSSMSSGNTIYF. DNA of the CDR3: TGTGCCAGCAGCTCGATGAGCTCTGGAAACACCATATATTTT.

This clone has only a few counts. This chain joins TRBV5-6 and TRBJ2-1; 12 bases are a match to TRBD2. Germline lookup yields CDR1 SGHDT and CDR2 YYEEEE. J lost 10 bases, V lost 0 bases, and 2 bases had no gene match. CDR3 length: 14 amino acids. The CDR3 coding sequence is TGTGCCAGCAGCTTGGCGCTAGCGGGAGGGGAGCAGTTCTTC. Its translation is CASSLALAGGEQFF. Together with reference TRBV5-6 and TRBJ2-1, the CDR3 gives the full variable domain: DAGVTQSPTHLIKTRGQQVTLRCSPKSGHDTVSWYQQALGQGPQFIFQYYEEEERQRGNFPDRFSGHQFPNYSSELNVNALLLGDSALYLCASSLALAGGEQFFGPGTRLTVL.

A few counts support this clone. V is TRBV7-9 and J is TRBJ1-1, with D tentatively TRBD1 (5 bases). Germline loops: CDR1 SEHNR, CDR2 FQNEAQ (reference sequence). V lost 3 bases and J 4 bases, leaving 15 bases between the germline ends. CDR3 length: 15 amino acids. Here the CDR3 DNA reads TGTGCCAGCAGCTTCACAGGTTTTGATCGCACTGAAGCTTTCTTT. The encoded protein is CASSFTGFDRTEAFF.

The CDR3 sequence: CASSTGRAKNIQYF. CDR3 coding DNA: TGTGCCAGCAGTACAGGGAGAGCCAAAAACATTCAGTACTTC. This chain uses TRBV5-6 with TRBJ2-4; D might be TRBD1 (6 bases). Germline CDR1 is SGHDT and CDR2 is YYEEEE. The V gene lost 5 bases and the J gene lost 0 bases, with 9 bases spanning the gap. CDR3 length: 14 amino acids.

The chain carries TRBV15 and TRBJ2-7, with 10 bases fitting TRBD2. CDR1 is LNHNV and CDR2 is YYDKDF in the germline V gene (reference sequence). This CDR3 has 17 residues. With 0 bases clipped from V and 2 bases from J, the junction kept 7 bases outside the gene matches. The chain's CDR3 is CATSRDQASGRPYEQYF. DNA of the CDR3: TGTGCCACCAGCAGAGATCAGGCTAGCGGGAGACCCTACGAGCAGTACTTC.

There are a few counts of this clone. The gene calls are TRBV6-1 and TRBJ2-7; a weak D match, TRBD2 (5 bases). Germline values: CDR1 MNHNS, CDR2 SASEGT. V gave up 5 bases and J gave up 6 bases, with 17 bases separating them. The CDR3 is 14 amino acids. The CDR3 loop is CASSPLAPSGEQYF. The DNA of the CDR3 is TGTGCCAGCAGTCCCCTAGCTCCCAGCGGCGAGCAGTACTTC.

The CDR3 DNA is TGTGCCAGCAGCCTCGGGGAGCCGAACACTGAAGCTTTCTTT. As protein: CASSLGEPNTEAFF. The genes are TRBV9 and TRBJ1-1, with D unresolved. V lost 4 bases to trimming and J lost 1 base, with 11 bases between them. This CDR3 comprises 14 residues. Germline V gene lookup returns CDR1 SGDLS and CDR2 YYNGEE.

The rearrangement links TRBV30 to TRBJ1-6, with TRBD1 matching 8 bases. The CDR3 sequence is 13 residues long. CDR1 and CDR2 from the germline V gene are GTSNPN and SVGIG (reference sequence). With V trimmed by 2 bases and J by 9 bases, 3 bases remained unmatched. The chain's CDR3 is CAWSPGTGSPLHF. The CDR3 DNA is TGTGCCTGGAGTCCAGGGACAGGTTCACCCCTCCACTTT. The full variable domain, in which reference TRBV30 and TRBJ1-6 provide the parts outside the CDR3, is SQTIHQWPATLVQPVGSPLSLECTVEGTSNPNLYWYRQAAGRGLQLLFYSVGIGQISSEVPQNLSASRPQDRQFILSSKKLLLSDSGFYLCAWSPGTGSPLHFGNGTRLTVT.

This clone was observed a few times. This chain uses TRBV5-1 with TRBJ1-4; TRBD1 agrees at 9 bases. CDR3 length: 14 amino acids. The germline CDR1 and CDR2 sequences are SGHRS and YFSETQ. V shed 4 bases and J 7 bases; nucleotides not matched to a gene: 5. The CDR3 loop is CASSSGTGSEKLFF. CDR3 DNA sequence: TGCGCCAGCAGCAGCGGGACAGGGTCTGAAAAACTGTTTTTT.

The chain joins TRBV4-1 to TRBJ2-5; a weak D match, TRBD1 (6 bases). Germline V CDR1 and CDR2: MGHRA, YSYEKL. CDR3 length: 16 residues. V lost 1 base and J 4 bases, leaving 16 bases between the germline ends. In nucleotides, the CDR3 is TGCGCCAGCAGCCAAGTAGGACAGCGCCTTGGAGAGACCCAGTACTTC. Its translation is CASSQVGQRLGETQYF.

The genes are TRBV4-1 and TRBJ2-3, with 11 bases fitting TRBD2. J lost 4 bases, V lost 1 base, and 7 bases had no gene match. The CDR3 extends over 17 amino acids. Germline V lookup: CDR1 MGHRA, CDR2 YSYEKL. CDR3 amino acids: CASSQGLTSGVPDTQYF. The DNA for the CDR3 is TGCGCCAGCAGCCAAGGCCTGACTAGCGGGGTGCCAGATACGCAGTATTTT.

This clone showed up just a few times. This chain connects TRBV18 to TRBJ1-1; D gene uncertain. This CDR3 region has 18 residues. V was pared by 5 bases and J by 1 base, with 23 bases between. The germline V gene encodes CDR1 KGHSH and CDR2 LQKENI. The DNA of the CDR3 is TGTGCCAGCTCAGCAGACGAGCACGGGGTATACACGAACACTGAAGCTTTCTTT. Translated: CASSADEHGVYTNTEAFF.

In its sample, this clone was seen a few times. This chain's CDR3 is CAWRAGGWEKLFF. CDR3 nucleotides: TGTGCCTGGAGGGCAGGGGGCTGGGAAAAACTGTTTTTT. The chain uses TRBV30 and TRBJ1-4; 8 bases fit TRBD1. Germline V gives CDR1 GTSNPN, CDR2 SVGIG (reference sequence). CDR3 length: 13 amino acids. Unmatched junction bases numbered 5, after V lost 3 bases and J lost 8 bases.

Written as DNA, the CDR3 is TGCGCCAGCAGCCATGCTAGCGGGAGGGCCCACTACAATGAGCAGTTCTTC. It yields the protein CASSHASGRAHYNEQFF. This chain links TRBV4-1 with TRBJ2-1, with 12 bases lining up with TRBD2. This CDR3 has 17 residues. With 3 bases clipped from V and 3 bases from J, the junction kept 6 bases outside the gene matches. CDR1 is MGHRA and CDR2 is YSYEKL in the germline V gene.

The chain links TRBV19 to TRBJ2-7; 12 bases are shared with TRBD2. Per the germline V gene, CDR1 is LNHDA and CDR2 is SQIVND (reference sequence). There are 15 residues in the CDR3. Trimming removed 7 bases from V and 7 bases from J; junction bases left unmatched: 11. The CDR3 nucleotides are TGTGCCAGTACCCGACTAGCGGGAGCTTTTACGGAGCAGTACTTC. Its protein product is CASTRLAGAFTEQYF.

J is TRBJ2-2 and V is TRBV4-2, with TRBD2 matching over 14 bases. Germline-derived CDR1 and CDR2 are LGHNA and YNFKEQ. V lost 6 bases, J lost 6 bases, and 12 bases stayed unmatched. This CDR3 region has 18 residues. The CDR3 nucleotides are TGTGCCAGCAGTCAGACTAGCGGGAGGGGAGTACAACCCGGGGAGCTGTTTTTT. It encodes CASSQTSGRGVQPGELFF.

The V gene is TRBV15, the J gene TRBJ2-7, with D perhaps TRBD2 (6 bases). Trimming took off 6 bases at V and 5 bases at J, with 14 bases between the two ends. CDR3 length: 13 residues. Germline values: CDR1 LNHNV, CDR2 YYDKDF (reference sequence). The CDR3 DNA reads as TGTGCCACCAGGGAGGGCCTGGTCCACGAGCAGTACTTC. Protein product: CATREGLVHEQYF. The variable domain in full, with the rest retrieved from reference TRBV15 and TRBJ2-7, is DAMVIQNPRYQVTQFGKPVTLSCSQTLNHNVMYWYQQKSSQAPKLLFHYYDKDFNNEADTPDNFQSRRPNTSFCFLDIRSPGLGDTAMYLCATREGLVHEQYFGPGTRLTVT.

This clone was counted between two and nine times. This rearrangement joins TRBV30 to TRBJ2-7, with TRBD2 matching 13 bases. The V segment lost 2 bases and the J segment 3 bases; nucleotides outside the gene matches: 4. In germline, CDR1 is GTSNPN, CDR2 SVGIG (reference sequence). CDR3 length: 15 amino acids. The CDR3 DNA is TGTGCCTGGAGTCCGGGACTAGCGGGGCACTACGAGCAGTACTTC. The encoded protein is CAWSPGLAGHYEQYF. The full variable domain, its missing parts supplied by reference TRBV30 and TRBJ2-7, is SQTIHQWPATLVQPVGSPLSLECTVEGTSNPNLYWYRQAAGRGLQLLFYSVGIGQISSEVPQNLSASRPQDRQFILSSKKLLLSDSGFYLCAWSPGLAGHYEQYFGPGTRLTVT.

This clone was seen a handful of times. The chain is built from TRBV9 and TRBJ2-2; TRBD2 is a possible D gene (5 bases). This CDR3 is built from 14 residues. Per germline, CDR1 SGDLS and CDR2 YYNGEE. V lost 7 bases to trimming and J lost 1 base, with 11 bases between them. The CDR3 loop reads CASGGGENTGELFF. The CDR3, as DNA: TGTGCCAGCGGAGGCGGAGAGAACACCGGGGAGCTGTTTTTT. Together with reference TRBV9 and TRBJ2-2, the CDR3 gives the full variable domain: DSGVTQTPKHLITATGQRVTLRCSPRSGDLSVYWYQQSLDQGLQFLIQYYNGEERAKGNILERFSAQQFPDLHSELNLSSLELGDSALYFCASGGGENTGELFFGEGSRLTVL.

This chain's CDR3 is CASRPGTSGITDTQYF. As DNA, the CDR3 is TGCGCCAGCAGGCCCGGGACTAGCGGGATCACAGATACGCAGTATTTT. J is TRBJ2-3 and V is TRBV5-1; 13 positions agree with TRBD2. V lost 5 bases, J lost 2 bases, and 5 bases stayed unmatched. Germline V CDR1 and CDR2: SGHRS, YFSETQ. The CDR3 spans 16 residues.

V is TRBV9 and J is TRBJ1-1; 7 bases align to TRBD1. The CDR3 covers 18 residues. Germline lookup yields CDR1 SGDLS and CDR2 YYNGEE. The ends lost 7 bases at V and 0 bases at J; junction bases unmatched: 18. The chain's CDR3 is CASSRGGVEGALNTEAFF. CDR3 DNA: TGTGCCAGCTCCCGCGGCGGGGTAGAGGGGGCCCTGAACACTGAAGCTTTCTTT.

The chain has TRBV18 and TRBJ2-3, with D possibly TRBD1 on 8 matching bases. The germline V gene has CDR1 KGHSH and CDR2 LQKENI. The CDR3 has 13 residues. V lost 6 bases, J lost 11 bases, and 18 bases lay in between. Here the CDR3 DNA reads TGTGCCAGCTCCCCGGACAGGGAGGGACAGCAGTATTTT. It codes for CASSPDREGQQYF.

The rearrangement links TRBV9 to TRBJ2-1; TRBD2 aligns across 7 bases. The V gene end was trimmed by 4 bases and the J gene end by 8 bases; junction bases not matched to a gene: 15. The CDR3 extends over 16 amino acids. CDR1 and CDR2 from the germline V gene are SGDLS and YYNGEE. CDR3 region: CASSPWGGGGMYEQFF. CDR3 DNA: TGTGCCAGCAGCCCCTGGGGGGGAGGTGGTATGTATGAGCAGTTCTTC.